The rows below give T cell receptor beta chains drawn from one sample of a study of OX40 agonist ivuxolimab in advanced cancers. Libraries were prepared by immunoSEQ multiplex PCR; TCRdb keeps only in-frame clonotypes and omits some of them. Of 90,000 to 100,000 clones in the sample, around 96% were seen once. The material sequenced was CD4+ or CD8+ T cells sorted from blood, taken in a trial of the OX40 agonist ivuxolimab. The receptor source for this set is an adult with an advanced solid tumor such as melanoma, head and neck, liver or kidney cancer. Both conserved end residues are part of each CDR3. The order of the fields is V gene, CDR3 length, J gene, clone size, D gene, CDR3 DNA, CDR3 protein. A D gene is named only where the DNA matches it firmly. Some rows mark clone size as missing; the rest say once, few, many or name a class of expanded clone.

V: TRBV6-6
length: 15
J: TRBJ2-7
size: NA
D: NA
DNA: TGTGCCAGCAGCCCGGACGGCTTAAGAGACTACGAGCAGTACTTC
CDR3: CASSPDGLRDYEQYF

V: TRBV7-9
length: 14
J: TRBJ2-7
size: NA
D: NA
DNA: TGTGCCAGCAGCTCCTTTTCGGGAGTCTACGAGCAGTACTTC
CDR3: CASSSFSGVYEQYF

V: TRBV7-3
length: 16
J: TRBJ2-1
size: NA
D: TRBD2
DNA: TGTGCCAGCAGCGCCCACTCGTCGGGGGGTTACAATGAGCAGTTCTTC
CDR3: CASSAHSSGGYNEQFF

V: TRBV4-1
length: 17
J: TRBJ2-1
size: NA
D: TRBD1
DNA: TGCGCCAGCAGCCAGACCCTGGACAGGGACTTAGCCAATGAGCAGTTCTTC
CDR3: CASSQTLDRDLANEQFF

V: TRBV11-2
length: 13
J: TRBJ2-7
size: NA
D: NA
DNA: TGTGCCAGCAGCTTAGGCGTATCCTACGAGCAGTACTTC
CDR3: CASSLGVSYEQYF

V: TRBV6-6
length: 15
J: TRBJ1-2
size: once
D: NA
DNA: TGTGCCAGCAGTTACAGACAGGCGGCGTGGGATGGCTACACCTTC
CDR3: CASSYRQAAWDGYTF

V: TRBV28
length: 19
J: TRBJ1-4
size: NA
D: TRBD1
DNA: TGTGCCAGCAGTTTGTTCACAGGGGGAACTATTGCAACTAATGAAAAACTGTTTTTT
CDR3: CASSLFTGGTIATNEKLFF

V: TRBV29-1
length: 14
J: TRBJ2-1
size: once
D: NA
DNA: TGCAGCGTTGAAGTAGCGGAGTTTTACAATGAGCAGTTCTTC
CDR3: CSVEVAEFYNEQFF

V: TRBV5-1
length: 15
J: TRBJ2-5
size: NA
D: NA
DNA: TGCGCCAGCAGCTTGGAGGCAGGGGCGCAAGAGACCCAGTACTTC
CDR3: CASSLEAGAQETQYF

V: TRBV7-3
length: 13
J: TRBJ2-7
size: NA
D: TRBD2
DNA: TGTGCCAGCAGCCGGGACTACTCCTACGAGCAGTACTTC
CDR3: CASSRDYSYEQYF

V: TRBV29-1
length: 14
J: TRBJ2-1
size: NA
D: NA
DNA: TGCAGCGTTGAAACGGCTAGCGACTACAATGAGCAGTTCTTC
CDR3: CSVETASDYNEQFF

V: TRBV18
length: 15
J: TRBJ1-2
size: NA
D: NA
DNA: TGTGCCAGCTCACCACCCGATGCGGGGAACTATGGCTACACCTTC
CDR3: CASSPPDAGNYGYTF

V: TRBV7-9
length: 13
J: TRBJ2-1
size: NA
D: NA
DNA: TGTGCCAGCAGCTTTGGGGGAGCCAATGAGCAGTTCTTC
CDR3: CASSFGGANEQFF

V: TRBV7-9
length: 16
J: TRBJ1-1
size: NA
D: TRBD1
DNA: TGTGCCAGCAGCCAATCTGAGGGGGCTTTGAACACTGAAGCTTTCTTT
CDR3: CASSQSEGALNTEAFF

V: TRBV27
length: 14
J: TRBJ2-2
size: NA
D: NA
DNA: TGTGCCAGCAGTTTAGACAGAAACACCGGGGAGCTGTTTTTT
CDR3: CASSLDRNTGELFF

V: TRBV27
length: 14
J: TRBJ2-3
size: NA
D: NA
DNA: TGTGCCACAGCAGGGGGGGTTAGCACAGATACGCAGTATTTT
CDR3: CATAGGVSTDTQYF

V: TRBV4-3
length: 15
J: TRBJ2-1
size: NA
D: TRBD2
DNA: TGCGCCAGCAGACCTCAAGCGGGAGGCTACAATGAGCAGTTCTTC
CDR3: CASRPQAGGYNEQFF

V: TRBV6-6
length: 13
J: TRBJ1-2
size: once
D: TRBD1
DNA: TGTGCCAGCAGTGGACAGGTGCCCAATGGCTACACCTTC
CDR3: CASSGQVPNGYTF